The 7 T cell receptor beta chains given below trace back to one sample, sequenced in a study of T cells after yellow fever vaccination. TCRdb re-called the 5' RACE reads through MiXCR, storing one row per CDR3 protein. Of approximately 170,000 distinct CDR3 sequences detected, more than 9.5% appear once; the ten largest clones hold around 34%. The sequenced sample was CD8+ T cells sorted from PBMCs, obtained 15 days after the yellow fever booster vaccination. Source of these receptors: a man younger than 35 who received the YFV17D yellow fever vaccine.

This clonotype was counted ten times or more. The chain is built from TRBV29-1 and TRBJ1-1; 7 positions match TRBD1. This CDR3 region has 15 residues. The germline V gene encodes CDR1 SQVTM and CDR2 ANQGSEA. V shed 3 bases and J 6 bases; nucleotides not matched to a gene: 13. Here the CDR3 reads CSVDPFQGVKAEAFF. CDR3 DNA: TGCAGCGTTGACCCTTTTCAGGGGGTTAAGGCTGAAGCTTTCTTT.

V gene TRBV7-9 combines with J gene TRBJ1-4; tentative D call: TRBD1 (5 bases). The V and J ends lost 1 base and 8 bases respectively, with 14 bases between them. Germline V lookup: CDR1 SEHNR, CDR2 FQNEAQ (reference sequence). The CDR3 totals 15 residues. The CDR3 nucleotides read TGTGCCAGCAGCTTAGGAATCCGGGACCGGGAAAAACTGTTTTTT. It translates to CASSLGIRDREKLFF.

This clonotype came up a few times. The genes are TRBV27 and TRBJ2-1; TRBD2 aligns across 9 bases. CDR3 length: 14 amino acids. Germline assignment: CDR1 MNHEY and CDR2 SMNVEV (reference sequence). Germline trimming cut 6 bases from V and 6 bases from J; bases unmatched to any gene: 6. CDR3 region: CASRAGGRSNEQFF. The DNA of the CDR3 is TGTGCCAGCAGAGCGGGGGGCCGCAGCAATGAGCAGTTCTTC.

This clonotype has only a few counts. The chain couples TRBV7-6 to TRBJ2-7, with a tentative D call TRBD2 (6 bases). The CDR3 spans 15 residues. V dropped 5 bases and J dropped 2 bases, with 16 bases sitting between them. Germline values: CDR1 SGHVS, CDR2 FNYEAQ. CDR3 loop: CASSQTPGVPYEQYF. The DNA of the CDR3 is TGTGCCAGCAGCCAGACGCCGGGGGTCCCCTACGAGCAGTACTTC.

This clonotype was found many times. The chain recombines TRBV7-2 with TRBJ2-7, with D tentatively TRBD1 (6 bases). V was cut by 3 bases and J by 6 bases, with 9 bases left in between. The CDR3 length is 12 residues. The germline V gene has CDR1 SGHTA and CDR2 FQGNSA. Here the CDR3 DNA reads TGTGCCAGCAGCTTTACAGGGACCGAGCAGTACTTC. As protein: CASSFTGTEQYF.

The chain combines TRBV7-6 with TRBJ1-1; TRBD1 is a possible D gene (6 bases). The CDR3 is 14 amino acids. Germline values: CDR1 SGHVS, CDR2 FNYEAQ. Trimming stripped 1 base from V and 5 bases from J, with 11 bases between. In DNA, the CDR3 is TGTGCCAGCAGCTTAGAGGGGGGCGGGACTGAAGCTTTCTTT. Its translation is CASSLEGGGTEAFF.

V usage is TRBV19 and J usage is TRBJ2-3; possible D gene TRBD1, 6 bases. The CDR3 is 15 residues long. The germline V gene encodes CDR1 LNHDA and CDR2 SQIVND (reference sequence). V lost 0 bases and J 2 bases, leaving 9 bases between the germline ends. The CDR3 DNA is TGTGCCAGTAGTATAGAAGGGGGTCCCACAGATACGCAGTATTTT. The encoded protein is CASSIEGGPTDTQYF.